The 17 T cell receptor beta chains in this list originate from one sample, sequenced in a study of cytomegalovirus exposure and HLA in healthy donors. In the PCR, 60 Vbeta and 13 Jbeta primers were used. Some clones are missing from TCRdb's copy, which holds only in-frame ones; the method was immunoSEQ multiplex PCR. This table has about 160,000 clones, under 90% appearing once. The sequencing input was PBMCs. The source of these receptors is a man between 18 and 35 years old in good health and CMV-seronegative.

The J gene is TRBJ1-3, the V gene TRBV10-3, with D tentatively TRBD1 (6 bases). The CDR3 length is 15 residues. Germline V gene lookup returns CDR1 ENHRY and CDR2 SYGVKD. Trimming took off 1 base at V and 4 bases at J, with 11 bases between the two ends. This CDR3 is CAISEFAGEGNTIYF. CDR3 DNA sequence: TGTGCCATCAGTGAGTTTGCAGGGGAAGGAAACACCATATATTTT.

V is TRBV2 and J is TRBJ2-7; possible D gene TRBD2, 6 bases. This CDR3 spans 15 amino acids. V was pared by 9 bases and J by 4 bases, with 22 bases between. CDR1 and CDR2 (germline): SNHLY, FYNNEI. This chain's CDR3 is CASHLEGGAAYEQYF. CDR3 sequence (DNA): TGTGCCAGTCACCTCGAAGGAGGGGCAGCTTACGAGCAGTACTTC.

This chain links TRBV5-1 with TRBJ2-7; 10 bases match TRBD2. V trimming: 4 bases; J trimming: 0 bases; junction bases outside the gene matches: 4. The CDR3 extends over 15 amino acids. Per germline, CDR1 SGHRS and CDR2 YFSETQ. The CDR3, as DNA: TGCGCCAGCAGCCATACTAGCGGGGACTCCTACGAGCAGTACTTC. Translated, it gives CASSHTSGDSYEQYF.

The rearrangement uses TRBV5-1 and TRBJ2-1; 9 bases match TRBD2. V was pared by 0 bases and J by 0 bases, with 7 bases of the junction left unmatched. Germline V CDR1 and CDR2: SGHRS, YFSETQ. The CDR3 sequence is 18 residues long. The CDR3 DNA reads TGCGCCAGCAGCTTGGGGCCTAGCGGGGCTTCCTCCTACAATGAGCAGTTCTTC. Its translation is CASSLGPSGASSYNEQFF.

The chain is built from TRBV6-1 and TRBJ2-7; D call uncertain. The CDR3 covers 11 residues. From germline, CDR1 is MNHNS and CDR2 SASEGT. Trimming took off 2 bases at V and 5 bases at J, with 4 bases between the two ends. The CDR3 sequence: CASSEPDEQYF. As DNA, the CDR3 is TGTGCCAGCAGTGAACCCGACGAGCAGTACTTC.

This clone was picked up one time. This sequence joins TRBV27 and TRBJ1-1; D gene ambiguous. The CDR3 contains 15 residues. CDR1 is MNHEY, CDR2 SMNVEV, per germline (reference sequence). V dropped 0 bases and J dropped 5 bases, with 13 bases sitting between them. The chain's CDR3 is CASSLSSGPGTEAFF. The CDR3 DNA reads TGTGCCAGCAGTTTATCGTCGGGCCCGGGGACTGAAGCTTTCTTT.

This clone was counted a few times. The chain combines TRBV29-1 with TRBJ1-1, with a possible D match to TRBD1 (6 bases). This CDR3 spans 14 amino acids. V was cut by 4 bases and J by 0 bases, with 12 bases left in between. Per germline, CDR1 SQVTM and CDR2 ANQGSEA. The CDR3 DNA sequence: TGCAGCGTTGTAAAGGGGGTTATGAACACTGAAGCTTTCTTT. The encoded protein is CSVVKGVMNTEAFF.

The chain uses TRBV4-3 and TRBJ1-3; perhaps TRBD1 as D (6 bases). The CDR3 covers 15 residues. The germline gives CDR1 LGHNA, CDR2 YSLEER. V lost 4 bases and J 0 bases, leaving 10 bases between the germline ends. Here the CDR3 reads CASSPGQSSGNTIYF. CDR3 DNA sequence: TGCGCCAGCAGCCCAGGACAGAGCTCTGGAAACACCATATATTTT.

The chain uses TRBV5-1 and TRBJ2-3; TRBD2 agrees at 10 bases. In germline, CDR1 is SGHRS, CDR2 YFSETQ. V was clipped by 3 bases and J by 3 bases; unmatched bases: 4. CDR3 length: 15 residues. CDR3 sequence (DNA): TGCGCCAGCAGCTCAGGACTAGCGGCTACAGATACGCAGTATTTT. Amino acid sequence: CASSSGLAATDTQYF.

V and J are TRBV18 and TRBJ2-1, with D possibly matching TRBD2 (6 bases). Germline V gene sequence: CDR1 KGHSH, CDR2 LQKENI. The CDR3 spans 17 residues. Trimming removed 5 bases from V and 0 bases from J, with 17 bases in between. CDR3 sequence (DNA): TGTGCCAGCTCAACCACAACTAGCCTCGGCTCCTACAATGAGCAGTTCTTC. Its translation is CASSTTTSLGSYNEQFF.

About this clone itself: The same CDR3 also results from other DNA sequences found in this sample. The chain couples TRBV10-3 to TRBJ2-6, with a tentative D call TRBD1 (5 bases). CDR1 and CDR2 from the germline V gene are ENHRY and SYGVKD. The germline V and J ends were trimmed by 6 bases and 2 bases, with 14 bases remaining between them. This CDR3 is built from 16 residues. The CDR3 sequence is CAIRRQGEAGANVLTF. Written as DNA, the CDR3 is TGTGCCATCAGGAGGCAGGGTGAGGCTGGGGCCAACGTCCTGACTTTC.

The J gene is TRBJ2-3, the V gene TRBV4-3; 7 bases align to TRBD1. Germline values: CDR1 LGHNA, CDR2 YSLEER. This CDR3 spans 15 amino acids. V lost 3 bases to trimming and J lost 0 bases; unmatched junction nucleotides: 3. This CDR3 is CASSQGQTSTDTQYF. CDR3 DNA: TGCGCCAGCAGCCAGGGACAGACTAGCACAGATACGCAGTATTTT.

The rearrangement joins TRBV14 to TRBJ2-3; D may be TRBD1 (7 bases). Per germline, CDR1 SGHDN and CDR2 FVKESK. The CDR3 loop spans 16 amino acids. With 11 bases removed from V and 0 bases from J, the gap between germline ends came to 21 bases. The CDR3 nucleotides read TGTGCCCTAATGGGGGGACAGTCCTCTAGCACAGATACGCAGTATTTT. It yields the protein CALMGGQSSSTDTQYF.

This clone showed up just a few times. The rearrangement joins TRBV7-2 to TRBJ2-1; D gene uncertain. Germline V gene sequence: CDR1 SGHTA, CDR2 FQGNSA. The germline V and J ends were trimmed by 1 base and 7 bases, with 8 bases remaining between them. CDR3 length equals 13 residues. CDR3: CASSLVDGNEQFF. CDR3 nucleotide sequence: TGTGCCAGCAGCTTAGTCGACGGGAATGAGCAGTTCTTC.

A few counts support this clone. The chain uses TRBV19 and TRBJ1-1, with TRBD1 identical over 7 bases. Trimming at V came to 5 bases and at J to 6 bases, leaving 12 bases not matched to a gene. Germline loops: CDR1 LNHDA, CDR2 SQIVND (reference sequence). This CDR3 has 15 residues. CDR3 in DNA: TGTGCCAGTAGTCCGCCGACAGGGTGGGTGGCTGAAGCTTTCTTT. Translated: CASSPPTGWVAEAFF.

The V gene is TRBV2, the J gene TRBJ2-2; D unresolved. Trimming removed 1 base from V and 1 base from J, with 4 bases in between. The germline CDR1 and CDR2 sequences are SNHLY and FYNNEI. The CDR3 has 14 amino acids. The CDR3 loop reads CASSEGRNTGELFF. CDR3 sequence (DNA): TGTGCCAGCAGTGAAGGGAGGAACACCGGGGAGCTGTTTTTT. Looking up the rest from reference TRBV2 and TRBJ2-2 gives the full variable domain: EPEVTQTPSHQVTQMGQEVILRCVPISNHLYFYWYRQILGQKVEFLVSFYNNEISEKSEIFDDQFSVERPDGSNFTLKIRSTKLEDSAMYFCASSEGRNTGELFFGEGSRLTVL.

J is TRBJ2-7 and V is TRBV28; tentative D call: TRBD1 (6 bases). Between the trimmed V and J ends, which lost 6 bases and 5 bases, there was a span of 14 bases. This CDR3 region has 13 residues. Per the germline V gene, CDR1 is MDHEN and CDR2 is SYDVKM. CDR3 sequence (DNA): TGTGCCAGCAGCGGGACACCCCCCCACGAGCAGTACTTC. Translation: CASSGTPPHEQYF.